This note documents a single T cell receptor beta chain sequence. About 10 milliliters was the volume of peripheral blood drawn from each donor. Primed by a sample-barcoded 5' primer and a J-beta primer mix, a second PCR proceeded for roughly 6 to 12 cycles. In TCRdb, the 5' RACE reads were re-called with MiXCR into one record per CDR3 protein. The sample lists hundreds of thousands of distinct CDR3 sequences; roughly three fifths were seen once. The data are from a study of blood T cells in healthy people across ages. The TCR was taken from a middle-aged man in good health. The sequenced sample was blood.

CDR3 in DNA: TGTGCCAGCAGCTTAATGACTAGCGGGCAGCAGTACTTC. This encodes CASSLMTSGQQYF. The chain uses TRBV7-9 and TRBJ2-7; TRBD2 aligns across 10 bases. With V trimmed by 2 bases and J by 8 bases, 3 bases remained unmatched. CDR1 is SEHNR, CDR2 FQNEAQ, per germline (reference sequence). This CDR3 region has 13 residues.